Presented here are 14 T cell receptor beta chains from one specimen sequenced in a study of cytomegalovirus exposure and HLA in healthy donors. In the PCR, 60 Vbeta and 13 Jbeta primers were used. Profiled with immunoSEQ multiplex PCR; TCRdb holds only in-frame clones, not every one. The sample consists of 100,000 to 150,000 clones, roughly 84% of them appearing once. The sequencing sample was made of PBMCs. The origin of the receptors is a boy aged 5-17 years in good health and CMV-seronegative.

The V gene is TRBV4-3, the J gene TRBJ2-6, with D possibly being TRBD1 (5 bases). V gave up 0 bases and J gave up 4 bases, with 13 bases separating them. From germline, CDR1 is LGHNA and CDR2 YSLEER. The CDR3 loop spans 17 amino acids. The CDR3 is CASSQERVGAGANVLTF. Here the CDR3 DNA reads TGCGCCAGCAGCCAAGAACGGGTAGGGGCAGGGGCCAACGTCCTGACTTTC.

V is TRBV9 and J is TRBJ1-1; no firm D call. The CDR3 runs to 10 residues. Trimming removed 4 bases from V and 5 bases from J, with 3 bases in between. Germline-derived CDR1 and CDR2 are SGDLS and YYNGEE. The CDR3: CASSPTEAFF. The CDR3 nucleotides read TGTGCCAGCAGCCCGACTGAAGCTTTCTTT.

In its sample, this clone was seen once. The rearrangement joins TRBV18 to TRBJ2-5; 8 bases are shared with TRBD1. Germline V lookup: CDR1 KGHSH, CDR2 LQKENI. With V trimmed by 4 bases and J by 5 bases, 9 bases remained unmatched. CDR3 length: 15 residues. For the CDR3, the DNA is TGTGCCAGCTCACTTGGACAGGGCCAACCGGAGACCCAGTACTTC. Its protein product is CASSLGQGQPETQYF.

V gene TRBV10-2 combines with J gene TRBJ1-3; 8 bases fit TRBD1. The CDR3 contains 13 residues. V gave up 7 bases and J gave up 7 bases; unmatched junction bases: 6. Germline CDR1 reads WSHSY; CDR2 reads SAAADI. CDR3 sequence reads: CASMGQAGNTIYF. The CDR3 DNA sequence: TGCGCCAGCATGGGACAGGCGGGCAACACCATATATTTT.

The genes are TRBV7-6 and TRBJ2-5; 8 bases match TRBD1. Germline CDR1 is SGHVS and CDR2 is FNYEAQ. Trimming removed 4 bases from V and 4 bases from J; junction bases left unmatched: 5. This CDR3 has 14 residues. This chain's CDR3 is CASSYMTGAETQYF. CDR3 bases: TGTGCCAGCAGCTATATGACAGGGGCAGAGACCCAGTACTTC. Full variable domain (rest looked up from reference TRBV7-6 and TRBJ2-5): GAGVSQSPRYKVTKRGQDVALRCDPISGHVSLYWYRQALGQGPEFLTYFNYEAQQDKSGLPNDRFSAERPEGSISTLTIQRTEQRDSAMYRCASSYMTGAETQYFGPGTRLLVL.

The CDR3 sequence is CASSYVGDEQFF. In DNA form, the CDR3 reads TGTGCCAGCAGTTACGTGGGCGATGAGCAGTTCTTC. The gene calls are TRBV6-6 and TRBJ2-1; D is undetermined. The CDR3 is made up of 12 amino acids. CDR1 is MNHNY, CDR2 SVGAGI, per germline (reference sequence). V lost 2 bases to trimming and J lost 8 bases, with 7 bases between them.

The V call is TRBV5-1, the J call TRBJ1-4, with 8 bases aligning to TRBD1. This CDR3 has 15 amino acids. The germline CDR1 and CDR2 sequences are SGHRS and YFSETQ. V trimming: 0 bases; J trimming: 9 bases; junction bases outside the gene matches: 7. The CDR3: CASSLGGTGRKKLFF. The CDR3 DNA reads TGCGCCAGCAGCTTGGGGGGGACAGGCAGGAAAAAACTGTTTTTT.

The chain recombines TRBV9 with TRBJ2-3; 14 nucleotides match TRBD2. The CDR3 spans 18 residues. Germline V gene sequence: CDR1 SGDLS, CDR2 YYNGEE. V dropped 4 bases and J dropped 3; count of bases not matched to a gene: 10. CDR3 loop: CASSKGLAGVERTDTQYF. CDR3 bases: TGTGCCAGCAGCAAGGGACTAGCGGGAGTGGAAAGGACAGATACGCAGTATTTT.

This rearrangement joins TRBV5-1 to TRBJ2-3, with 8 bases that match TRBD2. The germline V gene has CDR1 SGHRS and CDR2 YFSETQ. The CDR3 runs 15 residues. The V gene end was trimmed by 2 bases and the J gene end by 4 bases; junction bases not matched to a gene: 6. As DNA, the CDR3 is TGCGCCAGCAGCTTCAGTCGCGGGGGGCCAGATACGCAGTATTTT. It is translated as CASSFSRGGPDTQYF.

J is TRBJ2-5 and V is TRBV29-1, with D tentatively TRBD1 (5 bases). The germline gives CDR1 SQVTM, CDR2 ANQGSEA. The CDR3 loop spans 11 amino acids. Trimming stripped 3 bases from V and 3 bases from J, with 5 bases between. The CDR3 coding sequence is TGCAGCGTTGACAGGGAAGAGACCCAGTACTTC. It yields the protein CSVDREETQYF.

This clone was recorded a few times. This rearrangement joins TRBV5-4 to TRBJ2-5; weak D call: TRBD2 (6 bases). Germline CDR1 and CDR2: SGHNT and YYREEE (reference sequence). Trimming took off 4 bases at V and 3 bases at J, with 16 bases between the two ends. This CDR3 is built from 15 residues. For the CDR3, the DNA is TGTGCCAGCAGCACCCGGACGGGGGAGAAAGAGACCCAGTACTTC. It is translated as CASSTRTGEKETQYF.

The chain employs TRBV4-1 and TRBJ1-5; D gene ambiguous. This CDR3 comprises 14 residues. In germline, CDR1 is MGHRA, CDR2 YSYEKL. V was shortened by 3 bases and J by 4 bases, with 10 bases between the two germline ends. The DNA of the CDR3 is TGCGCCAGCAGCCAGACTACAGAGAATCAGCCCCAGCATTTT. Translating gives CASSQTTENQPQHF.

The V call is TRBV13, the J call TRBJ2-3, with 8 bases lining up with TRBD1. Germline-derived CDR1 and CDR2 are PRHDT and FYEKMQ (reference sequence). This CDR3 region has 17 residues. The junction had 10 bases not matched to a gene; V was cut back by 3 bases and J by 2 bases. CDR3 region: CASSLPTGEYDTDTQYF. CDR3 nucleotides: TGTGCCAGCAGCTTGCCGACAGGGGAGTACGACACAGATACGCAGTATTTT.

With regard to this clone: An end of the junction does not agree with germline; a read error may underlie this. The chain links TRBV7-9 to TRBJ1-1; D remains ambiguous. This CDR3 is built from 10 residues. The germline gives CDR1 SEHNR, CDR2 FQNEAQ (reference sequence). CDR3 residues: CSSGSTEAFF. The DNA of the CDR3 is TGTTCCAGCGGGAGCACTGAAGCTTTCTTT.